One and the same sample provided the 32 T cell receptor beta chains below, sequenced in a study of neurological immune-mediated disorders. TCRdb called the 5' RACE reads again in MiXCR, with one record for every CDR3 protein. Among some 20,000 distinct CDR3 sequences listed, 6.5% to 9% were seen once. Input material: CD8+ T cells from blood. The receptors stem from a woman in her twenties or thirties with HTLV-1-associated myelopathy (HAM/TSP).

In this sample, this clonotype turned up many times. The rearrangement joins TRBV7-7 to TRBJ2-7, with D unresolved. Trimming took 5 bases from V and 3 from J, leaving 11 bases between them. From germline, CDR1 is SSHAT and CDR2 FNYEAQ (reference sequence). The CDR3 is 13 amino acids. This CDR3 is CASSPGPDYEQYF. The CDR3, as DNA: TGTGCCAGCAGCCCCGGGCCCGACTACGAGCAGTACTTC.

This clonotype was seen at least ten times. This chain joins TRBV9 and TRBJ2-6; the match to TRBD1 covers 8 bases. The CDR3 runs 18 residues. V was clipped by 4 bases and J by 0 bases; unmatched bases: 9. Germline CDR1 is SGDLS and CDR2 is YYNGEE. The chain's CDR3 is CASSIRTGPNSGANVLTF. DNA for the CDR3: TGTGCCAGCAGCATTCGGACAGGGCCGAACTCTGGGGCCAACGTCCTGACTTTC.

The V gene is TRBV5-5, the J gene TRBJ2-7; D possibly corresponds to TRBD2 (5 bases). The CDR3 covers 14 residues. Germline V lookup: CDR1 SGHKS, CDR2 YYEKEE (reference sequence). Trimming took off 1 base at V and 3 bases at J, with 11 bases between the two ends. The CDR3 sequence is CASSLRVGSYEQYF. In DNA form, the CDR3 reads TGTGCCAGCAGCTTGAGGGTGGGGAGCTACGAGCAGTACTTC.

This clonotype showed up many times. The chain recombines TRBV27 with TRBJ2-1; 8 bases are shared with TRBD2. The CDR3 contains 16 residues. After removal of 4 bases from V and 0 bases from J, the junction contained 5 bases not matched to a gene. Germline V gene sequence: CDR1 MNHEY, CDR2 SMNVEV (reference sequence). The DNA of the CDR3 is TGTGCCAGCAGTTCACCGGGGGGGAGCTCCTACAATGAGCAGTTCTTC. This encodes CASSSPGGSSYNEQFF.

This clonotype occurred many times. The rearrangement links TRBV3-1 to TRBJ2-2; TRBD1 might be the D (5 bases). Trimming cost V 1 base and J 6 bases, with 9 bases left between them. The CDR3 has 14 amino acids. Germline V CDR1 and CDR2: LGHDT, YNNKEL (reference sequence). The CDR3 spells CASSQVGAAGELFF. CDR3 nucleotides: TGTGCCAGCAGCCAAGTAGGGGCGGCCGGGGAGCTGTTTTTT.

This clonotype was observed many times. The chain couples TRBV30 to TRBJ2-1, with a possible D match to TRBD1 (6 bases). V shed 3 bases and J shed 8 bases, with 8 bases lying between them. CDR3 length: 11 amino acids. CDR1 is GTSNPN, CDR2 SVGIG, per germline (reference sequence). CDR3 sequence reads: CAWRTGYEQFF. The CDR3 DNA is TGTGCCTGGAGGACAGGCTATGAGCAGTTCTTC.

This clonotype was seen ten or more times. The V gene is TRBV11-3, the J gene TRBJ1-3; 9 nucleotides align to TRBD1. The CDR3 is made up of 17 amino acids. Germline V lookup: CDR1 SGHNT, CDR2 YENEEA. Losses at the gene ends were 5 bases for V and 8 bases for J; bases not matched to a gene: 16. CDR3 residues: CASSPTTLLTGGYTIYF. The CDR3 DNA reads TGTGCCAGCAGCCCGACCACCCTCTTGACAGGGGGGTACACCATATATTTT. Based on the CDR3 plus reference TRBV11-3 and TRBJ1-3, the full variable domain is EAGVVQSPRYKIIEKKQPVAFWCNPISGHNTLYWYLQNLGQGPELLIRYENEEAVDDSQLPKDRFSAERLKGVDSTLKIQPAELGDSAVYLCASSPTTLLTGGYTIYFGEGSWLTVV.

This clonotype was seen at least ten times. This chain connects TRBV5-5 to TRBJ2-2, with no clear D. The CDR3 sequence is 14 residues long. CDR1 and CDR2 from the germline V gene are SGHKS and YYEKEE (reference sequence). The V gene lost 0 bases and the J gene lost 4 bases, with 7 bases spanning the gap. The CDR3, as DNA: TGTGCCAGCAGCTTGGTCGTCCTCACCGGGGAGCTGTTTTTT. As protein: CASSLVVLTGELFF. The full variable domain, completed using reference TRBV5-5 and TRBJ2-2, is DAGVTQSPTHLIKTRGQQVTLRCSPISGHKSVSWYQQVLGQGPQFIFQYYEKEERGRGNFPDRFSARQFPNYSSELNVNALLLGDSALYLCASSLVVLTGELFFGEGSRLTVL.

This clonotype was counted at least ten times. The J gene is TRBJ1-2, the V gene TRBV6-5, with unresolved D. Germline-derived CDR1 and CDR2 are MNHEY and SVGAGI. V was trimmed by 2 bases and J by 4 bases, leaving 14 bases between them. CDR3 size: 15 residues. As DNA, the CDR3 is TGTGCCAGCAGTTACGGGCAGGCCGACCCCTATGGCTACACCTTC. This codes for CASSYGQADPYGYTF.

This clonotype was seen many times. V is TRBV5-1 and J is TRBJ2-3; the match to TRBD2 covers 13 bases. J gave up 0 bases and V 6 bases, and 7 bases lay outside the gene matches. This CDR3 region has 17 residues. Germline V gene lookup returns CDR1 SGHRS and CDR2 YFSETQ. The CDR3 protein is CASTRTSGGPSTDTQYF. The CDR3 region has the DNA TGCGCCAGCACCCGGACTAGCGGGGGACCGAGCACAGATACGCAGTATTTT.

This clonotype is medium-sized within its sample. The chain combines TRBV20-1 with TRBJ2-3, with 8 bases matching TRBD2. The CDR3 is made up of 15 amino acids. The germline CDR1 and CDR2 sequences are DFQATT and SNEGSKA (reference sequence). V lost 0 bases and J lost 2; bases outside the gene matches: 4. CDR3 bases: TGCAGTGCTAGAGAAGGGCGGGGGGACACAGATACGCAGTATTTT. Translating gives CSAREGRGDTDTQYF.

This clonotype showed up many times. This may come from a read error, since a much larger clone is one base off. This chain connects TRBV25-1 to TRBJ1-6; weak D call: TRBD1 (5 bases). Germline V gene lookup returns CDR1 MGHDK and CDR2 SYGVNS. This CDR3 is built from 14 residues. The chain's CDR3 is CVSSGGRGKLPLHF. In DNA form, the CDR3 reads TGTGTCAGCAGTGGGGGACGGGGGAAGTTACCCCTCCACTTT.

The sample holds many counts of this clonotype. This chain connects TRBV7-9 to TRBJ2-7; D may be TRBD2 (5 bases). The germline V and J ends were trimmed by 3 bases and 0 bases, with 9 bases remaining between them. The CDR3 sequence is 14 residues long. Germline V gene sequence: CDR1 SEHNR, CDR2 FQNEAQ (reference sequence). The chain's CDR3 is CASSFSVSSYEQYF. The CDR3 DNA reads TGTGCCAGCAGCTTTAGCGTTAGCTCCTACGAGCAGTACTTC.

This clonotype has at least ten counts. The rearrangement links TRBV2 to TRBJ2-1, with TRBD2 identical over 8 bases. Germline-derived CDR1 and CDR2 are SNHLY and FYNNEI. J lost 15 bases, V lost 8 bases, and 15 bases had no gene match. The CDR3 has 13 residues. Written as DNA, the CDR3 is TGTGCCAGCTTGGGCCGGGGGGGCCGAATTCCGTTCTTC. It encodes CASLGRGGRIPFF.

J is TRBJ2-2 and V is TRBV6-2 or TRBV6-3, with D unclear. Trimming left V 3 bases short and J 3 bases short, with 11 bases between. CDR1 MNHEY and CDR2 SVGEGT come from the germline V gene. The CDR3 is 15 residues long. In DNA form, the CDR3 reads TGTGCCAGCAGTTATCAAGCCCGGGACACCGGGGAGCTGTTTTTT. Translation gives CASSYQARDTGELFF.

Many counts were recorded for this clonotype. The rearrangement links TRBV20-1 to TRBJ1-2; maybe TRBD1 (5 bases). Trimming took off 3 bases at V and 4 bases at J, with 12 bases between the two ends. Germline-derived CDR1 and CDR2 are DFQATT and SNEGSKA (reference sequence). The CDR3 length is 13 residues. The CDR3 DNA is TGCAGTGCTAGCGTCTGGGGGAGCTATGGCTACACCTTC. Encoded protein: CSASVWGSYGYTF.

This clonotype was seen many times. The rearrangement links TRBV12-3 or TRBV12-4 to TRBJ1-1; 10 positions match TRBD1. The trim removed 7 bases at V and 1 base at J, leaving 3 bases unmatched. The CDR3 is made up of 14 amino acids. CDR3 DNA sequence: TGTGCCAGCACCCGGGACAGGGGGAACACTGAAGCTTTCTTT. Translated: CASTRDRGNTEAFF.

The rearrangement joins TRBV11-2 to TRBJ2-7, with D perhaps matching TRBD1 (6 bases). The V end lost 1 base, the J end lost 2 bases, and 9 bases lay between the germline ends. This CDR3 is 14 amino acids long. The germline CDR1 and CDR2 sequences are SGHAT and FQNNGV. DNA for the CDR3: TGTGCCAGCAGCTTAGGTCCAGGGGCCTACGAGCAGTACTTC. It codes for CASSLGPGAYEQYF.

The sample holds many counts of this clonotype. The gene calls are TRBV20-1 and TRBJ2-7; 9 nucleotides line up with TRBD1. The germline V gene encodes CDR1 DFQATT and CDR2 SNEGSKA (reference sequence). This CDR3 is built from 13 residues. The ends lost 5 bases at V and 5 bases at J; junction bases unmatched: 7. CDR3 loop: CSAWTGEDNEQYF. CDR3 DNA sequence: TGCAGTGCTTGGACAGGGGAGGATAACGAGCAGTACTTC.

This clonotype was found many times. The V call is TRBV5-1, the J call TRBJ2-1; D perhaps matches TRBD2 (7 bases). V lost 0 bases, J lost 1 base, and 23 bases lay in between. CDR1 SGHRS and CDR2 YFSETQ come from the germline V gene. The CDR3 loop spans 20 amino acids. Here the CDR3 DNA reads TGCGCCAGCAGCTTGGAACGGGGGGCCCTGGTATGGGTTTCCTACAATGAGCAGTTCTTC. Its translation: CASSLERGALVWVSYNEQFF.

The chain recombines TRBV7-6 with TRBJ1-4; maybe TRBD1 (5 bases). This CDR3 region has 17 residues. V was trimmed by 2 bases and J by 6 bases, leaving 19 bases between them. Germline CDR1 reads SGHVS; CDR2 reads FNYEAQ. For the CDR3, the DNA is TGTGCCAGCAGCTTAAATCGAGGGACGGCGTACCATGAAAAACTGTTTTTT. Translated: CASSLNRGTAYHEKLFF.

By sample share, this clonotype is medium-sized. The J gene is TRBJ2-1, the V gene TRBV20-1; 10 nucleotides line up with TRBD2. This CDR3 has 15 amino acids. V lost 3 bases to trimming and J lost 6 bases; unmatched junction nucleotides: 8. Germline V gives CDR1 DFQATT, CDR2 SNEGSKA (reference sequence). Here the CDR3 reads CSASSRLAGGNEQFF. In DNA form, the CDR3 reads TGCAGTGCTAGTAGTCGACTAGCGGGTGGCAATGAGCAGTTCTTC.

This clonotype is categorized as medium-sized. The V gene is TRBV4-1, the J gene TRBJ2-7; D uncertain. Germline CDR1 reads MGHRA; CDR2 reads YSYEKL. The CDR3 length is 15 residues. The ends were cut back, 1 base at V and 0 bases at J, with 10 bases in the middle. Written as DNA, the CDR3 is TGCGCCAGCAGCCAAGGGCACGATAGCTCCTACGAGCAGTACTTC. It yields the protein CASSQGHDSSYEQYF.

This clonotype appeared many times. The chain combines TRBV7-9 with TRBJ2-7, with D possibly being TRBD1 or TRBD2 (5 bases each). Trimming pared 5 bases from V and 2 bases from J, leaving 16 bases between. The CDR3 is made up of 15 amino acids. From germline, CDR1 is SEHNR and CDR2 FQNEAQ (reference sequence). CDR3 amino acids: CASSPLGTSPYEQYF. The CDR3 DNA is TGTGCCAGCAGCCCCCTGGGGACCTCCCCCTACGAGCAGTACTTC.

At least ten counts were recorded for this clonotype. The CDR3 reads CASSPFLSTDTQYF. The CDR3 region has the DNA TGTGCCAGCAGTCCTTTTCTAAGCACAGATACGCAGTATTTT. The chain uses TRBV27 and TRBJ2-3; no reliable D call. This CDR3 has 14 amino acids. Germline V gene sequence: CDR1 MNHEY, CDR2 SMNVEV (reference sequence). The germline V and J ends were trimmed by 5 bases and 0 bases, with 9 bases remaining between them.

To note about this clonotype: A junction boundary mismatches the germline segment, possibly from a read error. V usage is TRBV4-1 and J usage is TRBJ1-1; TRBD1 is a possible D gene (5 bases). The germline CDR1 and CDR2 sequences are MGHRA and YSYEKL. CDR3 length equals 14 residues. CDR3 nucleotide sequence: TGCGCCAGCAGCCAAGGGGGGACGCACACCGAAGCTTTCTTT. This codes for CASSQGGTHTEAFF.

This clonotype occurred a few times. The chain recombines TRBV19 with TRBJ1-4; 8 bases match TRBD1. Germline CDR1 LNHDA, CDR2 SQIVND (reference sequence). The V gene end was trimmed by 5 bases and the J gene end by 3 bases; junction bases not matched to a gene: 11. The CDR3 consists of 17 residues. CDR3 sequence reads: CASSPDREGLSNEKLFF. The CDR3 DNA sequence: TGTGCCAGTAGTCCGGACAGGGAAGGTTTGTCTAATGAAAAACTGTTTTTT.

This clonotype was seen many times. The chain links TRBV10-2 to TRBJ2-2; TRBD2 matches at 9 bases. V was pared by 5 bases and J by 1 base, with 14 bases of the junction left unmatched. Germline values: CDR1 WSHSY, CDR2 SAAADI. The CDR3 sequence is 19 residues long. CDR3 residues: CASSKGGGRAGGNTGELFF. In nucleotides, the CDR3 is TGCGCCAGCAGTAAAGGAGGGGGTCGAGCGGGGGGGAACACCGGGGAGCTGTTTTTT.

This clonotype was observed many times. The V and J genes are TRBV27 and TRBJ1-5; D is unresolved. CDR3 length: 13 residues. In germline, CDR1 is MNHEY, CDR2 SMNVEV (reference sequence). Trimming removed 5 bases at V and 2 bases at J, with 7 bases between. DNA of the CDR3: TGTGCCAGCAGTCCCTATGGCAATCAGCCCCAGCATTTT. This codes for CASSPYGNQPQHF.

This clonotype was detected ten times or more. The rearrangement uses TRBV11-2 and TRBJ1-1; D not certain. Germline CDR1 and CDR2: SGHAT and FQNNGV. V lost 0 bases and J lost 0, with 8 bases in between. The CDR3 loop spans 15 amino acids. Here the CDR3 reads CASSLEAFMNTEAFF. The CDR3 nucleotides are TGTGCCAGCAGCTTAGAGGCTTTCATGAACACTGAAGCTTTCTTT.

This clonotype was observed at least ten times. This chain links TRBV6-6 with TRBJ2-7; the D gene is possibly TRBD2 (6 bases). Trimming cost V 8 bases and J 2 bases, with 13 bases left between them. The CDR3 runs 13 residues. Germline lookup yields CDR1 MNHNY and CDR2 SVGAGI (reference sequence). The CDR3 protein is CASGLLPTYEQYF. CDR3 nucleotides: TGTGCCAGCGGACTACTCCCTACCTACGAGCAGTACTTC.

This clonotype has a count of ten or more. The V and J genes are TRBV29-1 and TRBJ1-1; perhaps TRBD1 as D (5 bases). The CDR3 runs 13 residues. Trimming stripped 5 bases from V and 3 bases from J, with 13 bases between. The germline CDR1 and CDR2 sequences are SQVTM and ANQGSEA. The CDR3 DNA follows: TGCAGCGTTTATCGGGGGAGCGACACTGAAGCTTTCTTT. Translated, it gives CSVYRGSDTEAFF.